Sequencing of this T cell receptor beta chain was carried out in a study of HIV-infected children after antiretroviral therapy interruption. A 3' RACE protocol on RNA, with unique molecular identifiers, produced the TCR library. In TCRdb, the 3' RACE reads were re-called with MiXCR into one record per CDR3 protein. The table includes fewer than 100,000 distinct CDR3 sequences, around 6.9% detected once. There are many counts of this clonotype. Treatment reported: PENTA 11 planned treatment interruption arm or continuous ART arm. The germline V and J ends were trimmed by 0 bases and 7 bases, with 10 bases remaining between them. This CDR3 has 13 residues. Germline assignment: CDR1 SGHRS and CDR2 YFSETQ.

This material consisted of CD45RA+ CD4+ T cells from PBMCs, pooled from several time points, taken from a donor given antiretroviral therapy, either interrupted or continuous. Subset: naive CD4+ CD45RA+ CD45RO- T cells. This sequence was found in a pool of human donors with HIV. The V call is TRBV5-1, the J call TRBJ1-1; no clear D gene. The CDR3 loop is CASSLDLPLEAFF. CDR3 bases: TGCGCCAGCAGCTTGGATCTTCCCCTTGAAGCTTTCTTT.